The 5 T cell receptor beta chains in this list originate from one sample, sequenced in a study of blood T cells in healthy people across ages. The second PCR ran roughly 6 to 11 cycles with a sample-barcoded 5' primer and J-beta primers. TCRdb ran MiXCR on the 5' RACE reads and lists one entry per CDR3 protein. Of 700,000 to 1,000,000 distinct CDR3 sequences listed, under 45% are singletons. Source material: blood. The source is a man aged 60-69 years in good health.

This chain links TRBV5-8 with TRBJ2-5; 9 bases map to TRBD1. This CDR3 has 13 amino acids. Germline CDR1 reads SGHTS; CDR2 reads YDEGEE. V lost 3 bases to trimming and J lost 3 bases; unmatched junction nucleotides: 0. CDR3 loop: CASSWDREETQYF. DNA of the CDR3: TGTGCCAGCAGCTGGGACAGGGAAGAGACCCAGTACTTC.

This clonotype appeared a few times. This chain joins TRBV6-5 and TRBJ2-1, with 8 bases lining up with TRBD2. Germline V lookup: CDR1 MNHEY, CDR2 SVGAGI. The CDR3 is 18 residues long. V lost 0 bases and J lost 0; bases outside the gene matches: 7. This chain's CDR3 is CASSYSLMGTSSYNEQFF. The CDR3 nucleotides are TGTGCCAGCAGTTACTCGTTGATGGGGACTAGCTCCTACAATGAGCAGTTCTTC.

This rearrangement joins TRBV4-1 to TRBJ1-2, with no clear D. Germline lookup yields CDR1 MGHRA and CDR2 YSYEKL. CDR3 length: 16 residues. Between the trimmed V and J ends, which lost 0 bases and 2 bases, there was a span of 13 bases. The CDR3 protein is CASSQEGQVANYGYTF. CDR3 nucleotide sequence: TGCGCCAGCAGCCAAGAAGGTCAGGTTGCAAACTATGGCTACACCTTC.

In this sample, this clonotype turned up a few times. The V and J genes are TRBV11-2 and TRBJ1-1; no clear D. Germline values: CDR1 SGHAT, CDR2 FQNNGV. The V and J ends lost 5 bases and 6 bases respectively, with 19 bases between them. This CDR3 region has 15 residues. CDR3 in DNA: TGTGCCAGCAGCCTCGGATACAGTGGGTCTGCTGAAGCTTTCTTT. It is translated as CASSLGYSGSAEAFF.

Comments on this clonotype: This may stem from a read error, because a much larger clone lies one nucleotide away. The rearrangement uses TRBV5-1 and TRBJ2-6; a weak D match, TRBD1 (5 bases). Germline CDR1 reads SGHRS; CDR2 reads YFSETQ. CDR3 length equals 15 residues. The CDR3 protein is CASSLLQPGANVLPF. The CDR3 DNA is TGCGCCAGCAGCTTACTACAGCCTGGGGCCAACGTCCTGCCTTTC.